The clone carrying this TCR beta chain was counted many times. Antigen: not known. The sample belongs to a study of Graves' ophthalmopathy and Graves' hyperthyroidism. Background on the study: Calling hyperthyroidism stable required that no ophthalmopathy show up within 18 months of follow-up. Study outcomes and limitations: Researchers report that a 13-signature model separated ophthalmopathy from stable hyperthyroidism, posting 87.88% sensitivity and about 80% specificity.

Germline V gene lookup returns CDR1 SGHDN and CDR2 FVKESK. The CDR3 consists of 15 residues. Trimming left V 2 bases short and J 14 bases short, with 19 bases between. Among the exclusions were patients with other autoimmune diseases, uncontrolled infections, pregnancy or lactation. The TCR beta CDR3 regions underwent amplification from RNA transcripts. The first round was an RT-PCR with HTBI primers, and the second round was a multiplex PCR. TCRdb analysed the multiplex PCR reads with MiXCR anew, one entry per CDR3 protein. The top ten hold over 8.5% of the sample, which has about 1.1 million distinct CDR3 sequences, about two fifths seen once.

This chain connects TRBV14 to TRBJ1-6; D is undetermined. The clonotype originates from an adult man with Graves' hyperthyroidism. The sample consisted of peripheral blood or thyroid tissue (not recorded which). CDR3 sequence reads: CASSQNPGYLDTLHF. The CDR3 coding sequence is TGTGCCAGCAGCCAAAATCCGGGGTACCTCGACACCCTCCACTTT.